The 29 T cell receptor beta chains below all came from one sample that was sequenced in a study of blood T cell repertoires in COVID-19. Measured with immunoSEQ multiplex PCR; TCRdb has only the in-frame clones, and not every one. The profile shows some 130,000 clones, about 89% of them singletons. The sample taken for sequencing was peripheral blood. The receptors were gathered from a woman in her sixties or seventies with COVID-19, enrolled during active disease.

The chain has TRBV3-1 (or the pseudogene TRBV3-2) and TRBJ2-3, with D tentatively TRBD2 (6 bases). V dropped 1 base and J dropped 8 bases, with 19 bases sitting between them. CDR3 size: 16 residues. Germline V gene sequence: CDR1 LGHDT, CDR2 YNNKEL (reference sequence). DNA for the CDR3: TGTGCCAGCAGCCAAGGGGACTCCGGAGTTTTCGGTACGCAGTATTTT. Translation: CASSQGDSGVFGTQYF.

CDR3 DNA sequence: TGTGCCAGCAGCCAAGATGGGAGGCCAAATAGGTTCTTC. This codes for CASSQDGRPNRFF. The chain couples TRBV3-1 (or the pseudogene TRBV3-2) to TRBJ2-1, with D tentatively TRBD2 (6 bases). V lost 0 bases to trimming and J lost 15 bases, with 15 bases between them. Germline V gene data show CDR1 as LGHDT and CDR2 as YNNKEL (reference sequence). There are 13 residues in the CDR3.

This clone was counted once. The chain has TRBV7-9 and TRBJ2-5, with TRBD2 identical over 16 bases. CDR1 and CDR2 (germline): SEHNR, FQNEAQ (reference sequence). The CDR3 covers 17 residues. The J segment lost 5 bases and the V segment lost 3 bases, leaving 6 bases of the junction unmatched. CDR3 in DNA: TGTGCCAGCAGCTTCCCGGGGACTAGCGGGGGGGAGGAGACCCAGTACTTC. It codes for CASSFPGTSGGEETQYF.

Concerning this clone: The same CDR3 arises from other DNA sequences in this sample as well. This chain links TRBV5-4 with TRBJ2-2; 11 nucleotides agree with TRBD2. The CDR3 consists of 15 residues. The germline V gene encodes CDR1 SGHNT and CDR2 YYREEE (reference sequence). V trimming: 4 bases; J trimming: 4 bases; junction bases outside the gene matches: 3. The CDR3 DNA sequence: TGTGCCAGCAGCCCCGGGACTAGCGGCACCGGGGAGCTGTTTTTT. Its protein product is CASSPGTSGTGELFF.

The genes are TRBV4-1 and TRBJ2-2, with TRBD2 matching over 7 bases. CDR1 is MGHRA, CDR2 YSYEKL, per germline. V shed 0 bases, J shed 2 bases, and the junction held 6 bases outside the gene matches. The CDR3 has 17 amino acids. This CDR3 is CASSQEGRGFNTGELFF. CDR3 in DNA: TGCGCCAGCAGCCAAGAAGGGAGGGGATTTAACACCGGGGAGCTGTTTTTT.

The rearrangement links TRBV29-1 to TRBJ1-2, with a possible D match to TRBD1 (6 bases). This CDR3 comprises 16 residues. The ends were cut back, 3 bases at V and 0 bases at J, with 17 bases in the middle. CDR1 and CDR2 (germline): SQVTM, ANQGSEA. In nucleotides, the CDR3 is TGCAGCGTTGACGGCCAGGGGACCTCCTCTAACTATGGCTACACCTTC. It yields the protein CSVDGQGTSSNYGYTF.

The V call is TRBV13, the J call TRBJ2-5; 15 positions match TRBD2. CDR3 length: 20 amino acids. The germline CDR1 and CDR2 sequences are PRHDT and FYEKMQ (reference sequence). J was trimmed by 5 bases and V by 3 bases; bases with no gene match: 16. CDR3 DNA sequence: TGTGCCAGCAGCTTCCCACACCGGACTAGCGGGGGGGCCAATGAGGAGACCCAGTACTTC. It specifies CASSFPHRTSGGANEETQYF.

This clone was observed a few times. The genes are TRBV11-2 and TRBJ2-1, with 12 bases fitting TRBD2. The CDR3 extends over 16 amino acids. The germline gives CDR1 SGHAT, CDR2 FQNNGV. V trimming: 4 bases; J trimming: 2 bases; junction bases outside the gene matches: 3. CDR3 sequence: CASSSSGGVPYNEQFF. CDR3 coding DNA: TGTGCCAGCAGCTCTAGCGGGGGGGTTCCCTACAATGAGCAGTTCTTC. The full variable domain, in which reference TRBV11-2 and TRBJ2-1 provide the parts outside the CDR3, is EAGVAQSPRYKIIEKRQSVAFWCNPISGHATLYWYQQILGQGPKLLIQFQNNGVVDDSQLPKDRFSAERLKGVDSTLKIQPAKLEDSAVYLCASSSSGGVPYNEQFFGPGTRLTVL.

V gene TRBV19 combines with J gene TRBJ2-7; TRBD2 agrees at 9 bases. V lost 4 bases, J lost 4 bases, and 11 bases stayed unmatched. CDR1 is LNHDA, CDR2 SQIVND, per germline (reference sequence). The CDR3 extends over 16 amino acids. CDR3: CASSNHLSGGSYEQYF. In DNA form, the CDR3 reads TGTGCCAGTAGTAACCACTTGAGCGGGGGGAGTTACGAGCAGTACTTC.

The V and J genes are TRBV4-1 and TRBJ1-1, with TRBD1 identical over 11 bases. The CDR3 consists of 15 residues. V was pared by 4 bases and J by 1 base, with 2 bases of the junction left unmatched. Germline CDR1 and CDR2: MGHRA and YSYEKL. As DNA, the CDR3 is TGCGCCAGCAGCCCAGGGACAGGGGGGAACACTGAAGCTTTCTTT. Protein sequence: CASSPGTGGNTEAFF.

The chain combines TRBV3-1 (or the pseudogene TRBV3-2) with TRBJ1-5, with TRBD1 matching 11 bases. Germline V gene sequence: CDR1 LGHDT, CDR2 YNNKEL (reference sequence). Trimming removed 5 bases from V and 6 bases from J; junction bases left unmatched: 3. The CDR3 has 14 amino acids. CDR3 amino acids: CASSLGQGGQPQHF. The CDR3 DNA reads TGTGCCAGCAGCTTGGGACAGGGGGGTCAGCCCCAGCATTTT.

The gene calls are TRBV18 and TRBJ2-3; 10 nucleotides line up with TRBD1. The ends lost 5 bases at V and 5 bases at J; junction bases unmatched: 4. This CDR3 region has 14 residues. CDR1 KGHSH and CDR2 LQKENI come from the germline V gene. CDR3 sequence: CASSKGTGEDTQYF. Here the CDR3 DNA reads TGTGCCAGCTCAAAGGGGACAGGGGAAGATACGCAGTATTTT.

The chain recombines TRBV30 with TRBJ2-7, with TRBD1 matching 9 bases. This CDR3 is built from 12 residues. V shed 6 bases, J shed 2 bases, and the junction held 2 bases outside the gene matches. Germline V gene data show CDR1 as GTSNPN and CDR2 as SVGIG (reference sequence). The CDR3 DNA is TGTGCCTGCCGGGACAGGGCCTACGAGCAGTACTTC. It specifies CACRDRAYEQYF.

This chain joins TRBV12-3 or TRBV12-4 and TRBJ1-6; D is unresolved. Between the trimmed V and J ends, which lost 3 bases and 9 bases, there was a span of 9 bases. The CDR3 runs to 13 residues. The CDR3 DNA reads TGTGCCAGCAGTTTCGTTGTGCGTTCACCCCTCCACTTT. Encoded protein: CASSFVVRSPLHF.

The chain joins TRBV10-3 to TRBJ2-3; the match to TRBD2 covers 14 bases. The length of the CDR3 is 17 residues. Looked up from germline, CDR1 is ENHRY and CDR2 is SYGVKD. With V trimmed by 0 bases and J by 5 bases, 4 bases remained unmatched. CDR3: CAISESTGLAGGDTQYF. The DNA for the CDR3 is TGTGCCATCAGTGAGTCAACCGGACTAGCGGGGGGAGATACGCAGTATTTT.

V usage is TRBV5-1 and J usage is TRBJ1-4; possible D gene TRBD1, 6 bases. The CDR3 has 15 residues. Trimming cost V 7 bases and J 5 bases, with 18 bases left between them. The germline V gene encodes CDR1 SGHRS and CDR2 YFSETQ. CDR3 nucleotides: TGCGCCAGCGGCCCGGGGGGCGGGCCCAATGAAAAACTGTTTTTT. Translating gives CASGPGGGPNEKLFF.

The V gene is TRBV10-3, the J gene TRBJ2-7; 7 bases match TRBD1. V lost 5 bases and J lost 2; bases outside the gene matches: 9. There are 15 residues in the CDR3. Germline lookup yields CDR1 ENHRY and CDR2 SYGVKD. The CDR3, as DNA: TGTGCCATCAGTCCCCGGGACAGCCAAGCCTACGAGCAGTACTTC. This translates into CAISPRDSQAYEQYF.

CDR3 protein: CASKSGETNTGELFF. CDR3 nucleotide sequence: TGTGCCAGCAAAAGCGGGGAAACGAACACCGGGGAGCTGTTTTTT. This chain connects TRBV2 to TRBJ2-2; 7 nucleotides line up with TRBD2. CDR1 is SNHLY, CDR2 FYNNEI, per germline. The CDR3 contains 15 residues. The ends lost 7 bases at V and 0 bases at J; junction bases unmatched: 5.

This clone was seen only a few times. The J gene is TRBJ2-7, the V gene TRBV7-2; D may be TRBD2 (5 bases). This CDR3 is 12 amino acids long. CDR1 and CDR2 (germline): SGHTA, FQGNSA. Trimming shortened V by 5 bases and J by 3 bases, and 8 bases separated the two germline ends. The CDR3 DNA reads as TGTGCCAGCAGCGGCCGGGACTACGAGCAGTACTTC. The encoded protein is CASSGRDYEQYF. Variable domain in full (rest from reference TRBV7-2 and TRBJ2-7): GAGVSQSPSNKVTEKGKDVELRCDPISGHTALYWYRQSLGQGLEFLIYFQGNSAPDKSGLPSDRFSAERTGGSVSTLTIQRTQQEDSAVYLCASSGRDYEQYFGPGTRLTVT.

A note on this clone: One end of the junction does not line up with germline, which may come from a read error. The rearrangement uses TRBV23-1 and TRBJ2-2; TRBD1 aligns across 7 bases. TRBV23-1 is an ORF for which the function is uncertain. This CDR3 comprises 20 residues. In DNA form, the CDR3 reads TGCGCCAGCAGTCAAGAAAAAGTCCGACCTGGGACAGTCGAACACCGGGGAGCTGTTTTT. Protein: CASSQEKVRPGTVEHRGAVF.

The rearrangement uses TRBV3-1 (or the pseudogene TRBV3-2) and TRBJ1-2, with 8 bases identical to TRBD1. The CDR3 loop spans 15 amino acids. With V trimmed by 0 bases and J by 7 bases, 7 bases remained unmatched. Per germline, CDR1 LGHDT and CDR2 YNNKEL (reference sequence). CDR3 sequence (DNA): TGTGCCAGCAGCCAAGATCAGGGGGCGACGGGTGGCTACACCTTC. Protein: CASSQDQGATGGYTF.

The chain carries TRBV3-1 (or the pseudogene TRBV3-2) and TRBJ1-1, with D maybe TRBD1 (6 bases). The CDR3 is made up of 13 amino acids. The V gene lost 6 bases and the J gene lost 5 bases, with 13 bases spanning the gap. In germline, CDR1 is LGHDT, CDR2 YNNKEL (reference sequence). The CDR3 DNA is TGTGCCAGCAGGCGGACAGAGGGGACTGAAGCTTTCTTT. Translating it yields CASRRTEGTEAFF.

The chain combines TRBV2 with TRBJ1-1; 9 bases are shared with TRBD1. With V trimmed by 9 bases and J by 4 bases, 9 bases remained unmatched. Germline V lookup: CDR1 SNHLY, CDR2 FYNNEI. The CDR3 loop spans 14 amino acids. CDR3 in amino acids: CASRPATGGTEAFF. The CDR3 DNA sequence: TGTGCCAGTCGACCCGCGACAGGGGGCACTGAAGCTTTCTTT.

The chain joins TRBV11-2 to TRBJ2-7; 8 bases are a match to TRBD1. The CDR3 has 16 residues. Per germline, CDR1 SGHAT and CDR2 FQNNGV. V lost 0 bases to trimming and J lost 4 bases; unmatched junction nucleotides: 8. CDR3 sequence (DNA): TGTGCCAGCAGCTTAGAGGCCCCCGGGACAGGTTACGAGCAGTACTTC. Protein product: CASSLEAPGTGYEQYF.

This chain connects TRBV5-4 to TRBJ2-5, with TRBD2 matching 9 bases. Germline-derived CDR1 and CDR2 are SGHNT and YYREEE (reference sequence). The CDR3 has 15 amino acids. Unmatched junction bases numbered 7, after V lost 4 bases and J lost 3 bases. CDR3 sequence reads: CASSLGRGGEETQYF. Written as DNA, the CDR3 is TGTGCCAGCAGCCTGGGGCGGGGGGGCGAAGAGACCCAGTACTTC.

The V call is TRBV6-5, the J call TRBJ2-5, with TRBD1 identical over 9 bases. The germline V gene has CDR1 MNHEY and CDR2 SVGAGI. The V segment lost 8 bases and the J segment 5 bases; nucleotides outside the gene matches: 9. The CDR3 runs 14 residues. CDR3 in DNA: TGTGCCAGCCGTTGGACAGGGGATACGGAGACCCAGTACTTC. It translates to CASRWTGDTETQYF.

This chain joins TRBV3-1 (or the pseudogene TRBV3-2) and TRBJ1-1; a possible D gene is TRBD1 (6 bases). Per germline, CDR1 LGHDT and CDR2 YNNKEL (reference sequence). V lost 4 bases and J 1 base, leaving 10 bases between the germline ends. This CDR3 is 14 amino acids long. CDR3: CASSLGQPNTEAFF. The CDR3 DNA is TGTGCCAGCAGCCTTGGACAGCCGAACACTGAAGCTTTCTTT.

The rearrangement links TRBV7-2 to TRBJ2-5; 11 bases agree with TRBD1. This CDR3 region has 14 residues. Germline V CDR1 and CDR2: SGHTA, FQGNSA. V gave up 4 bases and J gave up 5 bases; unmatched junction bases: 3. CDR3 sequence: CASSSRTGGETQYF. CDR3 DNA: TGTGCCAGCAGCTCGAGGACAGGGGGCGAGACCCAGTACTTC.

J is TRBJ1-1 and V is TRBV4-1, with 7 nucleotides matching TRBD1. There are 15 residues in the CDR3. Germline V gene lookup returns CDR1 MGHRA and CDR2 YSYEKL. The V and J ends lost 3 bases and 10 bases, in that order; junction bases with no gene match: 14. CDR3 sequence reads: CASSQGRDSDIVAFF. DNA for the CDR3: TGCGCCAGCAGCCAGGGCAGGGACAGCGATATCGTAGCTTTCTTT.